This T cell receptor (beta chain) stems from a study of naive and memory T cell subsets. J gave up 3 bases and V 3 bases, and 18 bases lay outside the gene matches. There are 19 residues in the CDR3. Germline V gene lookup returns CDR1 SGHKS and CDR2 YYEKEE (reference sequence). This clonotype was found a few times. Antigen: not known. Alpha and beta libraries were amplified separately from the second PCR onward. General study findings and limits: Possibly reflecting memory cells re-expressing CD45RA, a few larger clonotypes occurred in naive repertoires, especially CD8.

The beta constant-region primer was an equimolar mix of two oligonucleotides covering TRBC1 and TRBC2. Nested alpha and beta constant-region primers with the SP2 primer drove four PCR rounds on ligated cDNA. TCRdb recomputed calls from the UMI-ligation and nested PCR reads with MiXCR, one row per CDR3 protein. The sample gives approximately 140,000 distinct CDR3 sequences, roughly 23% of which show up once; 0.11% is in the top ten. The sample taken for sequencing was naive CD4+ T cells from blood. The TCR was taken from a human donor in good health. The rearrangement uses TRBV5-5 and TRBJ1-5; 7 nucleotides line up with TRBD1. CDR3 amino acids: CASSSLVKGLTGDNQPQHF. The DNA of the CDR3 is TGTGCCAGCAGCTCACTGGTGAAGGGGCTTACAGGGGACAATCAGCCCCAGCATTTT.